This T cell receptor beta chain was sequenced in a study of OX40 agonist ivuxolimab in advanced cancers. Note on this clone: Its antigen is not known.

Deletions cut 7 bases from V and 1 base from J, with 10 bases between. Germline CDR1 reads MNHNY; CDR2 reads SVGAGI (reference sequence). This CDR3 is 13 amino acids long. Regarding the study as a whole: With doses of 0.1 to 3.0 mg/kg, CD4+ and CD8+ blood T cells had undergone clonal expansion by week 6. The 0.1-3.0 mg/kg partial responders had among the lowest clonal expansion.

It was autoimmune disease history or systemic immunosuppression that excluded patients. Method: immunoSEQ multiplex PCR; TCRdb's copy keeps in-frame clones and lacks some. The table lists roughly 50,000 clones, approximately 87% of them singletons. The starting material was CD4+ or CD8+ T cells sorted from blood, obtained in a trial of the OX40 agonist ivuxolimab. The sequence was collected from an adult with an advanced solid tumor such as melanoma, head and neck, liver or kidney cancer. The J gene is TRBJ1-1, the V gene TRBV6-6; D not resolved. The CDR3 is CASTRSGNTEAFF. In DNA, the CDR3 is TGTGCCAGCACGAGGAGCGGGAACACTGAAGCTTTCTTT.